The clone carrying this TCR beta chain has ten or more counts. The sample originates from a study of T cells in Graves' hyperthyroidism and ophthalmopathy. This CDR3 is 15 amino acids long. Germline V gene data show CDR1 as DFQATT and CDR2 as SNEGSKA (reference sequence). V was pared by 0 bases and J by 9 bases, with 18 bases between. Amplified TCR beta CDR3 regions derived from RNA transcripts. HTBI primers drove first-round RT-PCR of the TCR CDR3. TCRdb fed the multiplex PCR reads into MiXCR, producing one record per CDR3 protein. Of hundreds of thousands of distinct CDR3 sequences listed, approximately 14% are singletons.

This TCR derives from a woman aged 45-60 years with Graves' ophthalmopathy. J is TRBJ2-1 and V is TRBV20-1; weak D call: TRBD2 (6 bases). Sequencing was performed on blood. In nucleotides, the CDR3 is TGCAGTGCTAGAGAGGTCGAGACTAGATTTAGTGAGCAGTTCTTC. It specifies CSAREVETRFSEQFF.